These T cell receptor beta chains were read from a single sample in a study of shared clonotypes between healthy human individuals. Only in-frame clones appear in the TCRdb table, and some are missing; sequencing was by immunoSEQ multiplex PCR. The data show 800,000 to 1,200,000 clones, about 80% seen once. Material: memory CD4+ T cells from PBMCs. These receptors were collected from a young man in good health. Some clones in this sample may be carry-over from other donors' samples. The conserved cysteine and the conserved F or W are not part of the CDR3 here. The order of the fields is V gene, J gene, CDR3 protein.

v_gene: TRBV9; j_gene: TRBJ2-5; CDR3aa: ASSQNQGEETQY
v_gene: TRBV28; j_gene: TRBJ2-7; CDR3aa: ASRSGQAVYEQY
v_gene: TRBV20-1; j_gene: TRBJ2-1; CDR3aa: SASMENEQF
v_gene: TRBV2; j_gene: TRBJ2-3; CDR3aa: ASSGGGSGDTQY
v_gene: TRBV15; j_gene: TRBJ1-1; CDR3aa: ATSTGGSTEAF
v_gene: TRBV19; j_gene: TRBJ2-7; CDR3aa: ASSMGDSTTYEQY
v_gene: TRBV19; j_gene: TRBJ2-5; CDR3aa: ASSRPGTGQETQY
v_gene: TRBV2; j_gene: TRBJ2-7; CDR3aa: ASSVARGYYEQY
v_gene: TRBV7-9; j_gene: TRBJ1-2; CDR3aa: ASSFGSGFGYT
v_gene: TRBV4-1; j_gene: TRBJ1-1; CDR3aa: ASSHPARDSHTEAF
v_gene: TRBV7-9; j_gene: TRBJ2-7; CDR3aa: ASTAGEYEQY
v_gene: TRBV4-3; j_gene: TRBJ2-2; CDR3aa: ASSQLTGQGNTGELF
v_gene: TRBV9; j_gene: TRBJ1-5; CDR3aa: ASSGGSPDPNQPQH
v_gene: TRBV6-5; j_gene: TRBJ2-5; CDR3aa: ASRVRLAGEETQY
v_gene: TRBV7-2; j_gene: TRBJ1-1; CDR3aa: ASTDFMGGYMNTEAF
v_gene: TRBV11-2; j_gene: TRBJ2-7; CDR3aa: ASSSQKTGPASYEQY
v_gene: TRBV7-9; j_gene: TRBJ2-3; CDR3aa: ASSSTSAASTDTQY
v_gene: TRBV5-1; j_gene: TRBJ2-2; CDR3aa: ASSFAGSTGELF
v_gene: TRBV10-2; j_gene: TRBJ2-2; CDR3aa: ASESGSLNTGELF
v_gene: TRBV7-2; j_gene: TRBJ2-1; CDR3aa: ASSITPSGRAGEQF
v_gene: TRBV7-9; j_gene: TRBJ1-2; CDR3aa: ASSLLGQDYGYT
v_gene: TRBV10-3; j_gene: TRBJ1-3; CDR3aa: ATYRETGNTIY
v_gene: TRBV5-1; j_gene: TRBJ2-2; CDR3aa: ASSLAQGDTGELF
v_gene: TRBV4-1; j_gene: TRBJ2-2; CDR3aa: ASSQGYLAGGGGGELF
v_gene: TRBV5-3; j_gene: TRBJ2-3; CDR3aa: ARSWGTMGMDTQY
v_gene: TRBV7-2; j_gene: TRBJ2-7; CDR3aa: ASSLRDSVLEQY
v_gene: TRBV30; j_gene: TRBJ1-1; CDR3aa: AWSESNTEAF
v_gene: TRBV30; j_gene: TRBJ1-1; CDR3aa: AWSVVLKGEAF
v_gene: TRBV7-7; j_gene: TRBJ2-2; CDR3aa: ASSHPTGELF
v_gene: TRBV4-1; j_gene: TRBJ2-5; CDR3aa: ASSQEDRVETQY
v_gene: TRBV7-2; j_gene: TRBJ1-5; CDR3aa: ASSLGRSNQPQH
v_gene: TRBV7-9; j_gene: TRBJ2-5; CDR3aa: ASSHLQGQGKGTQY
v_gene: TRBV10-3; j_gene: TRBJ2-1; CDR3aa: AISLVAASYNEQF
v_gene: TRBV19; j_gene: TRBJ2-1; CDR3aa: ASSPVRDYTNEQF
v_gene: TRBV18; j_gene: TRBJ1-2; CDR3aa: ASSLPGARDGYT
v_gene: TRBV28; j_gene: TRBJ2-4; CDR3aa: ASSFRTMGDIQY
v_gene: TRBV7-3; j_gene: TRBJ2-1; CDR3aa: ASSTSSASGAGANEQF
v_gene: TRBV28; j_gene: TRBJ1-2; CDR3aa: ASRWGYGYT
v_gene: TRBV28; j_gene: TRBJ1-1; CDR3aa: ASSPGRPWTEAF
v_gene: TRBV20-1; j_gene: TRBJ1-1; CDR3aa: SAQGGTEAF
v_gene: TRBV29-1; j_gene: TRBJ2-1; CDR3aa: SLVGLAGGGSDEQF
v_gene: TRBV28; j_gene: TRBJ2-3; CDR3aa: ASGVITDTQY